The 11 T cell receptor beta chains listed next were all sequenced from one sample in a study of CD8 T cells in Susac syndrome. When the RNA was reverse transcribed, random hexamers were used with an input of about 0.5 to 1 ug. TCRdb re-derived calls from the immunoSEQ multiplex PCR reads in MiXCR, one entry per CDR3 protein. The repertoire holds about 82,000 distinct CDR3 sequences, with 90% to 97% as singletons. The specimen was CD8+ T cells from PBMCs. The receptor source for this set is a human donor with Susac syndrome.

CDR3 amino acids: CASSLEGGAGGYTF. CDR3 DNA: TGTGCCAGCAGCTTAGAAGGGGGCGCCGGTGGCTACACCTTC. The chain recombines TRBV7-9 with TRBJ1-2; TRBD1 matches at 7 bases. Germline CDR1 is SEHNR and CDR2 is FQNEAQ (reference sequence). Germline trimming cut 1 base from V and 7 bases from J; bases unmatched to any gene: 6. The CDR3 is made up of 14 amino acids.

The V call is TRBV12-3 or TRBV12-4, the J call TRBJ1-2; D gene unclear. Trimming removed 4 bases from V and 3 bases from J, with 12 bases in between. The CDR3 is 14 residues long. The CDR3, as DNA: TGTGCCAGCAGTTCCGGGGTGGAAGACTATGGCTACACCTTC. Residues: CASSSGVEDYGYTF.

This clonotype has a handful of counts. The chain recombines TRBV10-1 with TRBJ2-2; TRBD2 is a possible D gene (5 bases). V gave up 2 bases and J gave up 2 bases, with 6 bases separating them. Germline V gene sequence: CDR1 WNHNN, CDR2 SYGVQD (reference sequence). The CDR3 loop spans 14 amino acids. This CDR3 is CASSEEGNTGELFF. Here the CDR3 DNA reads TGCGCCAGCAGTGAGGAGGGCAACACCGGGGAGCTGTTTTTT.

This chain joins TRBV30 and TRBJ1-4, with D maybe TRBD1 (5 bases). Germline lookup yields CDR1 GTSNPN and CDR2 SVGIG (reference sequence). The CDR3 spans 13 residues. V lost 6 bases and J lost 11, with 19 bases in between. The chain's CDR3 is CACYGGTAGKLFF. For the CDR3, the DNA is TGTGCCTGCTATGGGGGGACGGCGGGCAAACTGTTTTTT.

The gene calls are TRBV19 and TRBJ2-3; maybe TRBD1 (5 bases). The ends were cut back, 6 bases at V and 5 bases at J, with 15 bases in the middle. Germline values: CDR1 LNHDA, CDR2 SQIVND (reference sequence). This CDR3 contains 14 residues. The CDR3 nucleotides read TGTGCCAGTAGCGACAGAGTGGCCCGAGATACGCAGTATTTT. Translated, it gives CASSDRVARDTQYF.

This rearrangement joins TRBV30 to TRBJ1-1, with a tentative D call TRBD1 (6 bases). CDR3 size: 11 residues. V lost 2 bases, J lost 10 bases, and 11 bases lay in between. The germline CDR1 and CDR2 sequences are GTSNPN and SVGIG (reference sequence). CDR3 in DNA: TGTGCCTGGAGTCAACCCAGGGGAGCTTTCTTT. It is translated as CAWSQPRGAFF.

The rearrangement joins TRBV3-1 to TRBJ2-7; no definite D call. The CDR3 has 13 residues. Germline CDR1 LGHDT, CDR2 YNNKEL (reference sequence). V lost 1 base to trimming and J lost 1 base, with 5 bases between them. In DNA form, the CDR3 reads TGTGCCAGCAGCCAAGGCCTTTCCTACGAGCAGTACTTC. Its protein product is CASSQGLSYEQYF.

This sequence joins TRBV6-2 or TRBV6-3 and TRBJ2-2; no clear D. From germline, CDR1 is MNHEY and CDR2 SVGEGT. CDR3 size: 15 residues. Trimming cost V 7 bases and J 2 bases, with 14 bases left between them. The chain's CDR3 is CASNHPPSNTGELFF. The CDR3 DNA reads TGTGCCAGCAATCACCCTCCGTCTAACACCGGGGAGCTGTTTTTT.

V is TRBV30 and J is TRBJ2-1; D tentatively reads TRBD1 or TRBD2 (5 bases each). V dropped 5 bases and J dropped 7 bases, with 15 bases sitting between them. CDR1 is GTSNPN, CDR2 SVGIG, per germline (reference sequence). The CDR3 extends over 13 amino acids. The CDR3 nucleotides read TGTGCCTGGGACCTCGGGGCTAAGAATGAGCAGTTCTTC. This encodes CAWDLGAKNEQFF. Full variable domain (rest looked up from reference TRBV30 and TRBJ2-1): SQTIHQWPATLVQPVGSPLSLECTVEGTSNPNLYWYRQAAGRGLQLLFYSVGIGQISSEVPQNLSASRPQDRQFILSSKKLLLSDSGFYLCAWDLGAKNEQFFGPGTRLTVL.

The V call is TRBV4-3, the J call TRBJ2-3; TRBD1 matches 7 bases. This CDR3 comprises 18 residues. Germline V gene sequence: CDR1 LGHNA, CDR2 YSLEER. V lost 0 bases, J lost 0 bases, and 9 bases stayed unmatched. The CDR3 protein is CASSQDPTGTVSTDTQYF. The CDR3 DNA reads TGCGCCAGCAGCCAAGATCCGACAGGGACCGTAAGCACAGATACGCAGTATTTT.

The chain employs TRBV6-5 and TRBJ2-1, with D tentatively TRBD1 (5 bases). The CDR3 sequence is 12 residues long. V was clipped by 6 bases and J by 8 bases, with 11 bases between them. From germline, CDR1 is MNHEY and CDR2 SVGAGI. The CDR3 sequence is CASRRSGHEQFF. The CDR3 DNA follows: TGTGCCAGCAGAAGGTCAGGGCATGAGCAGTTCTTC.